The T cell receptor beta chain described here comes from a study of radiotherapy plus CTLA-4 blockade in lung cancer. Whole-study context: Across the patients, objective responses occurred in approximately 17%, and disease control in roughly 31%. Study-wide points: After radiotherapy and ipilimumab, tumor-derived clones expanded in peripheral blood. Increased serum interferon-beta after radiation also reportedly predicted response strongly.

The CDR3 consists of 13 residues. Trimming cost V 5 bases and J 2 bases, with 10 bases left between them. Germline values: CDR1 SGHNT, CDR2 YYREEE (reference sequence). The table came from immunoSEQ multiplex PCR; TCRdb's copy has only in-frame clones and leaves some out. The data show around 99,000 clones, 85% to 90% seen once. Worth noting for this clone: Its antigen remains unknown.

The specimen was peripheral blood, collected from a patient treated with radiotherapy plus ipilimumab. The gene calls are TRBV5-4 and TRBJ2-5, with D tentatively TRBD2 (5 bases). This TCR came from a human donor with non-small cell lung cancer that progressed on radiotherapy plus ipilimumab. CDR3 region: CASSLALQETQYF. The CDR3 region has the DNA TGTGCCAGCAGTTTAGCGTTACAAGAGACCCAGTACTTC.